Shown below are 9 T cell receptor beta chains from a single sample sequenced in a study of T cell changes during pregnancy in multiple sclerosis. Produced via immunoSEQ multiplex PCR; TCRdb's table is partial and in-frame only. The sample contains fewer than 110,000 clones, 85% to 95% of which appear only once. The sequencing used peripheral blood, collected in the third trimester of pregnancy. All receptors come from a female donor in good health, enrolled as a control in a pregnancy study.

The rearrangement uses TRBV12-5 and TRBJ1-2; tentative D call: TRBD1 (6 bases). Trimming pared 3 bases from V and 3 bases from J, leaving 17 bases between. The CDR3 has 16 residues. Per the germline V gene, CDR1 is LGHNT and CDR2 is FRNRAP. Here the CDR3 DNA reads TGTGCTAGTGGTTTAGGGGGGGCACTTGGTTACTATGGCTACACCTTC. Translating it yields CASGLGGALGYYGYTF.

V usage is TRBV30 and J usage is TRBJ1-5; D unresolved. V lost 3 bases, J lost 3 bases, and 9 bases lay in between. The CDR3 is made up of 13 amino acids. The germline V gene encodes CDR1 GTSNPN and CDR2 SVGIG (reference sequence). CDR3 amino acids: CAWRGEFNQPQHF. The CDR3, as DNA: TGTGCCTGGAGAGGAGAATTCAATCAGCCCCAGCATTTT.

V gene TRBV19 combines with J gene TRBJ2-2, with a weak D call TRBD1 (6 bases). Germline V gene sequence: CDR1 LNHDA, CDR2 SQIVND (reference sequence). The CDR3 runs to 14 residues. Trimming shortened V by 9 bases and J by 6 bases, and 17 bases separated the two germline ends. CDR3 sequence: CASSPGAIPGELFF. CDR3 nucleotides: TGTGCCAGCTCGCCAGGGGCTATTCCCGGGGAGCTGTTTTTT. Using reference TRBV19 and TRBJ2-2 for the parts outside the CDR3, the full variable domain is DGGITQSPKYLFRKEGQNVTLSCEQNLNHDAMYWYRQDPGQGLRLIYYSQIVNDFQKGDIAEGYSVSREKKESFPLTVTSAQKNPTAFYLCASSPGAIPGELFFGEGSRLTVL.

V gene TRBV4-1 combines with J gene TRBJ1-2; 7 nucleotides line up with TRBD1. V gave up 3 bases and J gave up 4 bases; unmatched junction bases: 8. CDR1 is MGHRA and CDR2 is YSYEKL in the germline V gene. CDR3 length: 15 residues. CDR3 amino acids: CASSQQQKGAYGYTF. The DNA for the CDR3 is TGCGCCAGCAGCCAGCAGCAGAAGGGGGCCTATGGCTACACCTTC.

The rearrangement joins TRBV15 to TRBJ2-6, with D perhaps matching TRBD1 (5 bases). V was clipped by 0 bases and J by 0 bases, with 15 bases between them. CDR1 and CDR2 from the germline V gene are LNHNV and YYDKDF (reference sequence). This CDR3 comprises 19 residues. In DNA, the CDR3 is TGTGCCACCAGCAGAGAGGCTACAGGTGATCTCTCTGGGGCCAACGTCCTGACTTTC. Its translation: CATSREATGDLSGANVLTF.

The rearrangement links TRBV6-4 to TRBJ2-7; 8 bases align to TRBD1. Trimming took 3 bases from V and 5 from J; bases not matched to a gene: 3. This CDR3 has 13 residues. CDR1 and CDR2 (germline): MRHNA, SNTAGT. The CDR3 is CASSEGRGHEQYF. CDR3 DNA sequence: TGTGCCAGCAGTGAGGGCAGGGGGCACGAGCAGTACTTC.

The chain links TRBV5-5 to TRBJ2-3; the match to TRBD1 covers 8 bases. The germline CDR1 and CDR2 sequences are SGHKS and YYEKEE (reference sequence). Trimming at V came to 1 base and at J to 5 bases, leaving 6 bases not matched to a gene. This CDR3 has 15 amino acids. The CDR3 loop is CASSLQTGGIDTQYF. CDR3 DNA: TGTGCCAGCAGCTTGCAAACAGGGGGGATAGATACGCAGTATTTT.

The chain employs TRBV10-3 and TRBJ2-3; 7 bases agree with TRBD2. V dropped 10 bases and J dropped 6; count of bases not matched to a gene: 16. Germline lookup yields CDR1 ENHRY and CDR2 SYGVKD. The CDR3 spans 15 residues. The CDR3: CASGVAGRPGDTQYF. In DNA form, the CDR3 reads TGTGCCAGCGGAGTAGCGGGTCGCCCCGGGGATACGCAGTATTTT.

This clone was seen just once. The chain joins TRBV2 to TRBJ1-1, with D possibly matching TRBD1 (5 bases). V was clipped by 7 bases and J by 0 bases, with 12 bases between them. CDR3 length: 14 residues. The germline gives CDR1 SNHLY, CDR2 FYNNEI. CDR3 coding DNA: TGTGCCAGCATAGGGGTTATAATGAACACTGAAGCTTTCTTT. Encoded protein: CASIGVIMNTEAFF.